These 25 T cell receptor beta chains were sequenced from one sample in a study of T-cell reconstitution after alpha-beta-depleted transplantation in children (dated by TCRdb to the mid-2010s). The library was made by PCR. The listed sequencing device is Illumina HiSeq 2500. TCR libraries were prepared with molecular barcoding, using unique molecular identifiers to normalize TCRbeta repertoire quantification. Starting from the raw public reads, TCRdb applied fastp trimming at Q25, assembled clones with MiXCR and retained in-frame beta chains. Every CDR3 protein is listed once, alongside the most common genes and DNA of its rows. For this sample the table gives about 460,000 distinct CDR3 sequences, of which under 15% were detected only once. 5% to 6% of the sample is in the top ten clones. The sample here was PBMCs from the stem cell graft donor, taken from the stem cell graft. All receptors come from a human donor who donated a stem cell graft to a child with combined immunodeficiency.

This clonotype was recorded at least ten times. The CDR3 region has the DNA TGCAGTGCGCCGCTCAAAGCTCAGGGACAGGATGAGCAGTTCTTC. Translating it yields CSAPLKAQGQDEQFF. V is TRBV20-1 and J is TRBJ2-1; 8 bases line up with TRBD1. CDR3 length equals 15 residues. V lost 6 bases to trimming and J lost 8 bases; unmatched junction nucleotides: 15. Per the germline V gene, CDR1 is DFQATT and CDR2 is SNEGSKA (reference sequence).

This clonotype was counted a few times. The CDR3 sequence: CAIHPERTGFGQPQHF. CDR3 sequence (DNA): TGTGCCATTCATCCAGAAAGGACAGGGTTTGGTCAGCCCCAGCATTTT. The gene calls are TRBV24-1 and TRBJ1-5; 8 nucleotides line up with TRBD1. Germline values: CDR1 KGHDR, CDR2 SFDVKD. CDR3 length equals 16 residues. Trimming removed 11 bases from V and 6 bases from J; junction bases left unmatched: 17.

This clonotype showed up just a few times. The chain is built from TRBV4-2 and TRBJ2-1, with 8 bases lining up with TRBD2. This CDR3 comprises 18 residues. Germline CDR1 and CDR2: LGHNA and YNFKEQ. J was trimmed by 0 bases and V by 0 bases; bases with no gene match: 7. The CDR3 region is CASSQDRAGGGSYNEQFF. CDR3 nucleotide sequence: TGTGCCAGCAGCCAAGATCGGGCCGGGGGGGGCTCCTACAATGAGCAGTTCTTC.

This chain uses TRBV20-1 with TRBJ2-2; no firm D call. This CDR3 has 15 amino acids. V lost 0 bases, J lost 6 bases, and 14 bases lay in between. Germline CDR1 and CDR2: DFQATT and SNEGSKA (reference sequence). CDR3 loop: CSARDGGAVAGELFF. CDR3 bases: TGCAGTGCTAGAGATGGTGGTGCGGTGGCCGGGGAGCTGTTTTTT.

This chain uses TRBV5-1 with TRBJ1-1; the D gene is possibly TRBD1 (6 bases). From germline, CDR1 is SGHRS and CDR2 YFSETQ. The CDR3 sequence is 16 residues long. Trimming took 2 bases from V and 5 from J, leaving 19 bases between them. CDR3 nucleotide sequence: TGCGCCAGCAGCTTATCGACGGGCGGGGGGCGAACTGAAGCTTTCTTT. It codes for CASSLSTGGGRTEAFF.

This chain links TRBV7-9 with TRBJ2-4; D remains ambiguous. Germline V gene sequence: CDR1 SEHNR, CDR2 FQNEAQ (reference sequence). The CDR3 has 14 residues. V lost 5 bases to trimming and J lost 6 bases, with 14 bases between them. In nucleotides, the CDR3 is TGTGCCAGCAGCACACCGACAATTACAAACATTCAGTACTTC. Its protein is CASSTPTITNIQYF.

This clonotype occurred a few times. The chain uses TRBV12-3 or TRBV12-4 and TRBJ2-5, with D unresolved. V was trimmed by 6 bases and J by 5 bases, leaving 10 bases between them. The length of the CDR3 is 12 residues. The CDR3 region has the DNA TGTGCCAGCAGCCTCCAACCGGAGACCCAGTACTTC. Residues: CASSLQPETQYF.

The rearrangement uses TRBV6-5 and TRBJ1-1; no firm D call. The V and J ends lost 0 bases and 3 bases respectively, with 8 bases between them. CDR1 is MNHEY and CDR2 is SVGAGI in the germline V gene. The CDR3 is 14 amino acids. The CDR3 nucleotides read TGTGCCAGCAGTTACTCGAAATGGGACACTGAAGCTTTCTTT. It translates to CASSYSKWDTEAFF.

This clonotype appeared many times. The genes are TRBV5-1 and TRBJ2-7, with D perhaps matching TRBD1 (5 bases). Trimming stripped 2 bases from V and 2 bases from J, with 11 bases between. This CDR3 contains 14 residues. The V gene's germline CDR1 is SGHRS and CDR2 YFSETQ. CDR3 sequence reads: CASSFRGSPYEQYF. As DNA, the CDR3 is TGCGCCAGCAGCTTTAGGGGAAGCCCCTACGAGCAGTACTTC.

The chain links TRBV7-3 to TRBJ2-2; weak D call: TRBD1 (6 bases). The CDR3 length is 16 residues. Germline CDR1 is SGHTA and CDR2 is FQGTGA. The V end was cut by 1 base, the J end by 5 bases, with 14 bases between. CDR3 nucleotides: TGTGCCAGCAGCTTAAACGGGGAGAGGGGGACCGGGGAGCTGTTTTTT. Its translation is CASSLNGERGTGELFF.

Points on this clonotype: The germline gene is not matched at one end of the junction; a read error may be the cause. V is TRBV5-6 and J is TRBJ2-4; D may be TRBD1 (7 bases). Germline V gene data show CDR1 as SGHDT and CDR2 as YYEEEE. There are 16 residues in the CDR3. The CDR3: CAGSLALEGARNIQYF. The CDR3, as DNA: TGTGCCGGCAGCTTGGCGTTGGAGGGGGCTAGAAACATTCAGTACTTC.

The chain joins TRBV12-3 or TRBV12-4 to TRBJ1-3; D gene unclear. V lost 6 bases to trimming and J lost 0 bases, with 15 bases between them. The CDR3 sequence is 16 residues long. CDR3 nucleotide sequence: TGTGCCAGCAGGCCCCCGGCACATTTCTCTGGAAACACCATATATTTT. It is translated as CASRPPAHFSGNTIYF.

The table lists this clonotype with a few counts. The V and J genes are TRBV11-3 and TRBJ2-3, with D hard to call. The CDR3 sequence is 16 residues long. Looked up from germline, CDR1 is SGHNT and CDR2 is YENEEA. Trimming left V 0 bases short and J 1 base short, with 11 bases between. This CDR3 reads CASSLERNSRTDTQYF. For the CDR3, the DNA is TGTGCCAGCAGCTTAGAACGCAACAGTCGCACAGATACGCAGTATTTT.

This clonotype has ten or more counts. This sequence joins TRBV5-5 and TRBJ2-7, with D hard to call. Trimming pared 1 base from V and 2 bases from J, leaving 16 bases between. Per the germline V gene, CDR1 is SGHKS and CDR2 is YYEKEE (reference sequence). The CDR3 totals 16 residues. CDR3 DNA: TGTGCCAGCAGCTTGTCCCCGTGGCCAGGAGCCTACGAGCAGTACTTC. Protein: CASSLSPWPGAYEQYF.

The genes are TRBV29-1 and TRBJ1-5; D is possibly TRBD1 (5 bases). The germline CDR1 and CDR2 sequences are SQVTM and ANQGSEA. The CDR3 sequence is 13 residues long. Trimming removed 4 bases at V and 1 base at J, with 8 bases between. The CDR3 region is CSVGAGSNQPQHF. The CDR3 coding sequence is TGCAGCGTTGGGGCAGGGAGCAATCAGCCCCAGCATTTT. The variable domain in full, with the rest retrieved from reference TRBV29-1 and TRBJ1-5, is SAVISQKPSRDICQRGTSLTIQCQVDSQVTMMFWYRQQPGQSLTLIATANQGSEATYESGFVIDKFPISRPNLTFSTLTVSNMSPEDSSIYLCSVGAGSNQPQHFGDGTRLSIL.

The chain carries TRBV15 and TRBJ2-1, with D possibly being TRBD2 (6 bases). Trimming shortened V by 8 bases and J by 0 bases, and 11 bases separated the two germline ends. Germline V CDR1 and CDR2: LNHNV, YYDKDF (reference sequence). The CDR3 is 14 residues long. CDR3 amino acids: CATGRGDSYNEQFF. The CDR3, as DNA: TGTGCCACCGGGCGGGGAGACTCCTACAATGAGCAGTTCTTC.

This clonotype was recorded at least ten times. V and J are TRBV27 and TRBJ2-7, with TRBD2 matching over 15 bases. The CDR3 consists of 15 residues. The germline V gene has CDR1 MNHEY and CDR2 SMNVEV (reference sequence). The ends lost 6 bases at V and 4 bases at J; junction bases unmatched: 4. The CDR3 reads CASSPGTSGRYEQYF. DNA of the CDR3: TGTGCCAGCAGCCCCGGGACTAGCGGGAGGTACGAGCAGTACTTC.

This chain connects TRBV7-2 to TRBJ2-5, with D perhaps matching TRBD2 (5 bases). Looked up from germline, CDR1 is SGHTA and CDR2 is FQGNSA. Trimming pared 6 bases from V and 4 bases from J, leaving 18 bases between. This CDR3 spans 15 amino acids. CDR3 nucleotides: TGTGCCAGCAGTTTCGCTGGGCTAGCCGCAGAGACCCAGTACTTC. Its translation: CASSFAGLAAETQYF.

This clonotype was recorded at least ten times. CDR3 in amino acids: CASTPGQGAHNEQFF. In nucleotides, the CDR3 is TGTGCCAGCACTCCGGGACAGGGGGCCCACAATGAGCAGTTCTTC. This chain links TRBV12-3 or TRBV12-4 with TRBJ2-1, with 12 positions matching TRBD1. The junction had 6 bases not matched to a gene; V was cut back by 7 bases and J by 5 bases. This CDR3 region has 15 residues.

The chain has TRBV20-1 and TRBJ1-2, with 9 bases lining up with TRBD1. The V segment lost 0 bases and the J segment 7 bases; nucleotides outside the gene matches: 6. This CDR3 region has 14 residues. Germline lookup yields CDR1 DFQATT and CDR2 SNEGSKA (reference sequence). The CDR3: CSARDPGQGIGYTF. Written as DNA, the CDR3 is TGCAGTGCTAGAGATCCGGGACAGGGCATTGGCTACACCTTC.

This clonotype was counted a few times. V usage is TRBV10-2 and J usage is TRBJ2-5, with TRBD1 matching 8 bases. With V trimmed by 4 bases and J by 5 bases, 9 bases remained unmatched. The germline V gene has CDR1 WSHSY and CDR2 SAAADI. The CDR3 is 15 amino acids. CDR3 region: CASSVFDRGAETQYF. CDR3 nucleotides: TGCGCCAGCAGTGTTTTCGACAGGGGTGCGGAGACCCAGTACTTC.

The table lists this clonotype with a few counts. The V and J genes are TRBV6-1 and TRBJ1-5; D ambiguous. The CDR3 has 13 residues. V was pared by 2 bases and J by 4 bases, with 6 bases between. The germline gives CDR1 MNHNS, CDR2 SASEGT. CDR3 region: CASSESPNQPQHF. In DNA form, the CDR3 reads TGTGCCAGCAGTGAATCCCCAAATCAGCCCCAGCATTTT.

This clonotype has a handful of counts. CDR3 loop: CASSVAARSTDTQYF. CDR3 in DNA: TGTGCCAGCAGCGTAGCAGCGAGGAGCACAGATACGCAGTATTTT. This chain connects TRBV9 to TRBJ2-3; unclear D gene. The CDR3 covers 15 residues. Germline-derived CDR1 and CDR2 are SGDLS and YYNGEE. With 0 bases removed from V and 0 bases from J, the gap between germline ends came to 8 bases.

The sample holds many counts of this clonotype. The CDR3 is CSVHGVGLNTGELFF. As DNA, the CDR3 is TGCAGCGTTCATGGGGTAGGGCTGAACACCGGGGAGCTGTTTTTT. The V gene is TRBV29-1, the J gene TRBJ2-2; unclear D gene. This CDR3 region has 15 residues. V was shortened by 5 bases and J by 1 base, with 14 bases between the two germline ends. Germline V gene lookup returns CDR1 SQVTM and CDR2 ANQGSEA.

This clonotype was observed a handful of times. The chain combines TRBV6-5 with TRBJ1-4; 8 nucleotides align to TRBD1. Germline V gene data show CDR1 as MNHEY and CDR2 as SVGAGI. The CDR3 is 14 amino acids. Losses at the gene ends were 2 bases for V and 7 bases for J; bases not matched to a gene: 3. The CDR3: CASSYDRGGEKLFF. The CDR3 bases are TGTGCCAGCAGTTACGACAGGGGAGGTGAAAAACTGTTTTTT.